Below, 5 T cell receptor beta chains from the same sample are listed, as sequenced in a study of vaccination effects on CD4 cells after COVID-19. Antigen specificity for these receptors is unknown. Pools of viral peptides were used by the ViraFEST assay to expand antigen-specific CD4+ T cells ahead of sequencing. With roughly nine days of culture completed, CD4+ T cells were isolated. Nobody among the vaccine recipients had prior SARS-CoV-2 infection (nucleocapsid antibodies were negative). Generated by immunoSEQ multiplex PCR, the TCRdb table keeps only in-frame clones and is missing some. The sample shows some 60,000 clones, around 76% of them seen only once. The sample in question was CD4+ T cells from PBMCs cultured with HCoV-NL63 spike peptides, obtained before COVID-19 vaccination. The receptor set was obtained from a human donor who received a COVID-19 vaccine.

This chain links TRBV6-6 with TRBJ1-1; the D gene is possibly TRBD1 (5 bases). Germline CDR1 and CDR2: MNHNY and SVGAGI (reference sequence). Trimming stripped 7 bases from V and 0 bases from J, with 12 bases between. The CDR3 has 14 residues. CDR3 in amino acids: CASIRQNMNTEAFF. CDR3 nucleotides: TGTGCCAGCATAAGACAGAACATGAACACTGAAGCTTTCTTT.

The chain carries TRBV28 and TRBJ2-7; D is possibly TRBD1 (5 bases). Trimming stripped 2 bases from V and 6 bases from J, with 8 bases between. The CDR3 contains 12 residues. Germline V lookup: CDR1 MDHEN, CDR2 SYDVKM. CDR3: CASSLQGREQYV. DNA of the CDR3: TGTGCCAGCAGTTTACAGGGTCGCGAGCAGTACGTC.

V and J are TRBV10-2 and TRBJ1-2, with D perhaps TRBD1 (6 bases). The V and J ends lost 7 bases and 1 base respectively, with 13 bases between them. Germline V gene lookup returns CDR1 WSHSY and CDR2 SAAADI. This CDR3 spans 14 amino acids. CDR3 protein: CASTGQSLNYGYTF. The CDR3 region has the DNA TGCGCCAGCACCGGACAGTCCCTTAACTATGGCTACACCTTC.

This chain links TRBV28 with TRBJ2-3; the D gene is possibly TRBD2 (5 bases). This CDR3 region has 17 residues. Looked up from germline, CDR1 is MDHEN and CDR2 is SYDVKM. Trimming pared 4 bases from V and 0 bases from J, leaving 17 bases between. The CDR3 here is CASSSPPGGLSTDTQYF. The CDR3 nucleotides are TGTGCCAGCAGTTCCCCCCCCGGAGGCCTAAGCACAGATACGCAGTATTTT.

The CDR3 region is CATSDLEYTGELFF. The CDR3 DNA reads TGTGCCACCAGTGATTTAGAGTACACCGGGGAGCTGTTTTTT. J is TRBJ2-2 and V is TRBV24-1; D gene unclear. Germline CDR1 and CDR2: KGHDR and SFDVKD. This CDR3 is built from 14 residues. V was shortened by 1 base and J by 3 bases, with 5 bases between the two germline ends.